This TCR beta chain emerged from a study of PD-1 blockade in classical Hodgkin lymphoma. As regards this clone: Its specificity is not known.

Points from the study as a whole: Researchers reported that CD4+ TCR diversity, though not CD8+, rose significantly by C4D1. Why repertoires differed is undefined; disease activity or prior therapy possibly contributed.

Time point meaning: cycle 4 day 1 (C4D1), after around six weeks of nivolumab. All patients relapsed after autologous stem cell transplantation, and brentuximab vedotin exposure varied. Assay used: immunoSEQ multiplex PCR; TCRdb lists only in-frame clones, some missing. The sample comprises some 110,000 clones, around nine tenths of which are singletons, and around 19% rests with the top ten. Germline-derived CDR1 and CDR2 are MNHEY and SVGAGI. Trimming cost V 4 bases and J 1 base, with 12 bases left between them. This CDR3 has 15 residues. The chain carries TRBV6-5 and TRBJ2-3, with D perhaps matching TRBD2 (6 bases). Sequencing used peripheral blood mononuclear cells (PBMCs), obtained before the fourth cycle of nivolumab. The receptor was derived from a human donor with classical Hodgkin lymphoma. CDR3 sequence reads: CASSFPTSGTDTQYF. For the CDR3, the DNA is TGTGCCAGCAGTTTTCCGACTAGTGGCACAGATACGCAGTATTTT.